Listed below are T cell receptor beta chains from one sample, sequenced in a study of CD8 T cell repertoires and HIV-1 epitope variants. Profiling relied on immunoSEQ multiplex PCR, and the TCRdb table lists in-frame clones only, not all of them. The data show a few thousand clones, with 67% seen just once and approximately 41% held by the top ten. These TCRs are of unknown antigen specificity. The specimen sequenced was cultured CD8+ T cells derived from PBMCs. These TCRs come from a male donor with HIV. Each CDR3 is given with its conserved first and last residue. A D gene is named only where the DNA matches it firmly. Rows give clone size only sometimes, using once, few, many, or a class for an expanded clone.

d_gene,j_gene,v_gene,abundance,CDR3aa,CDR3nt
TRBD2,TRBJ2-1,TRBV9,-,CASSLGLAGENEQFF,TGTGCCAGCAGCCTGGGACTAGCGGGAGAAAATGAGCAGTTCTTC
-,TRBJ1-5,TRBV15,few,CATSRGTETDNQPQHF,TGTGCCACCAGCAGGGGAACGGAGACAGACAATCAGCCCCAGCATTTT
-,TRBJ1-1,TRBV29-1,-,CSVEESRGTNTEAFF,TGCAGCGTTGAAGAGTCGAGGGGTACGAACACTGAAGCTTTCTTT
TRBD1,TRBJ2-7,TRBV7-6,few,CASSLGQYLREQYF,TGTGCCAGCAGCTTGGGACAGTACCTTCGTGAGCAGTACTTC
TRBD1,TRBJ1-2,TRBV6-5,-,CASSNFGTGAGGYTF,TGTGCCAGCAGTAACTTCGGGACAGGGGCCGGTGGCTACACCTTC
-,TRBJ1-2,TRBV7-2,-,CASSQDPVELDYGYTF,TGCGCCAGCAGCCAAGATCCCGTCGAACTCGACTATGGCTACACCTTC
-,TRBJ1-6,TRBV7-6,once,CASSLKRADYNSPLHF,TGTGCCAGCAGCTTAAAACGAGCCGACTATAATTCACCCCTCCACTTT
-,TRBJ1-3,TRBV28,-,CASSPGNTIYF,TGTGCCAGCAGTCCTGGAAACACCATATATTTT
-,TRBJ1-5,TRBV19,-,CASSIAHILNQPQHF,TGTGCCAGTAGTATAGCGCACATTCTAAATCAGCCCCAGCATTTT
TRBD1,TRBJ1-2,TRBV5-6,-,CASNLGTANYGYTF,TGTGCCAGCAACTTGGGGACAGCTAACTATGGCTACACCTTC
TRBD1,TRBJ2-7,TRBV5-8,-,CASTLGDSEYEQYF,TGTGCCAGCACTCTGGGGGACAGCGAATACGAGCAGTACTTC
TRBD1,TRBJ2-7,TRBV5-6,-,CASSLQGDYEQYF,TGTGCCAGCAGCTTACAGGGGGACTACGAGCAGTACTTC
-,TRBJ2-3,TRBV28,-,CASSLFLRSTDTQYF,TGTGCCAGCAGTTTATTTCTCCGGAGCACAGATACGCAGTATTTT
-,TRBJ1-1,TRBV19,-,CASSPMGGVNTEAFF,TGTGCCAGTAGTCCAATGGGGGGGGTGAACACTGAAGCTTTCTTT
-,TRBJ2-5,TRBV4-1,-,CASSQVFLETQYF,TGCGCCAGCAGCCAAGTGTTTCTGGAGACCCAGTACTTC
-,TRBJ2-7,TRBV4-2,-,CASSQSSSLSYEQYF,TGTGCCAGCAGCCAATCGTCTAGCCTTTCCTACGAGCAGTACTTC
TRBD1,TRBJ2-3,TRBV5-8,-,CASSSGTGGTDTQYF,TGTGCCAGCAGCTCCGGGACAGGGGGCACAGATACGCAGTATTTT
-,TRBJ2-7,TRBV30,-,CAGDLTGSEQYF,TGTGCCGGGGACCTCACAGGGTCCGAGCAGTACTTC
TRBD1,TRBJ2-7,TRBV6-1,-,CASSLTGSFTYEQYF,TGTGCCAGCAGCCTGACAGGGTCATTTACCTACGAGCAGTACTTC
TRBD2,TRBJ2-3,TRBV7-2,few,CASSLGLAGGPTDTQYF,TGTGCCAGCAGCTTGGGACTAGCGGGAGGGCCCACAGATACGCAGTATTTT
-,TRBJ2-3,TRBV7-8,-,CASSFPRESTDTQYF,TGTGCCAGCAGCTTTCCCAGGGAGAGTACAGATACGCAGTATTTT
-,TRBJ2-7,TRBV2,few,CASSPSSYEQYF,TGTGCCAGCAGCCCTAGCTCCTACGAGCAGTACTTC
-,TRBJ2-1,TRBV6-5,-,CASSYSGGGPYNEQFF,TGTGCCAGCAGTTACTCGGGCGGGGGCCCCTACAATGAGCAGTTCTTC
-,TRBJ2-3,TRBV11-2,-,CASTPDSSTDTQYF,TGTGCCAGCACCCCGGACTCGAGCACAGATACGCAGTATTTT
TRBD2,TRBJ2-3,TRBV27,-,CASSLELAGKNTDTQYF,TGTGCCAGCAGTTTAGAACTAGCGGGAAAAAACACAGATACGCAGTATTTT